One sample yielded the 7 T cell receptor beta chains listed below, sequenced in a study of blood T cells in healthy people across ages (dated by TCRdb to 2014 to 2015). Library creation used 5' RACE. The sequencing machine was an Illumina HiSeq 2500. A second PCR of 7 to 11 cycles was run with a J-beta primer mix and a sample-barcoded 5' primer. TCRdb's own reprocessing of the public reads used fastp at Q25 and MiXCR and kept productive beta chains. Merged by CDR3 protein, the rows form single entries marked with the most common genes and DNA. For this sample there are about 1.6 million distinct CDR3 sequences; approximately 32% appear just once. Of the sample, around 10% falls within the top ten clones. The sequenced sample was blood. Receptor source: a woman aged 25 to 39 in good health.

This clonotype has more than one count but fewer than ten. The rearrangement joins TRBV5-1 to TRBJ1-5; tentatively, D is TRBD1 (6 bases). The germline CDR1 and CDR2 sequences are SGHRS and YFSETQ. The V and J ends lost 0 bases and 2 bases respectively, with 12 bases between them. The CDR3 covers 16 residues. Here the CDR3 DNA reads TGCGCCAGCAGCTTGGAGGGGGGTGCCGGCAATCAGCCCCAGCATTTT. It yields the protein CASSLEGGAGNQPQHF.

The gene calls are TRBV28 and TRBJ2-3, with TRBD2 matching over 14 bases. Germline CDR1 MDHEN, CDR2 SYDVKM. V shed 3 bases, J shed 4 bases, and the junction held 3 bases outside the gene matches. The CDR3 runs to 16 residues. The CDR3 here is CASSLRTSGRSDTQYF. Here the CDR3 DNA reads TGTGCCAGCAGTTTGAGGACTAGCGGGAGGTCAGATACGCAGTATTTT.

In this sample, this clonotype turned up a few times. This rearrangement joins TRBV29-1 to TRBJ2-1, with D possibly called TRBD1 or TRBD2 (7 bases each). There are 14 residues in the CDR3. With 6 bases removed from V and 10 bases from J, the gap between germline ends came to 22 bases. Germline lookup yields CDR1 SQVTM and CDR2 ANQGSEA. The CDR3 DNA follows: TGCAGCGTCGACAACCAGGGGGGGGCGCGAGAGCAGTTCTTC. Its translation is CSVDNQGGAREQFF.

The chain recombines TRBV11-1 with TRBJ1-6; TRBD1 matches 9 bases. The trim removed 5 bases at V and 14 bases at J, leaving 13 bases unmatched. The CDR3 consists of 15 residues. Germline V gene lookup returns CDR1 SGHAT and CDR2 FQDESV (reference sequence). CDR3 DNA: TGTGCCAGCAGCACCGGGACAGGGTTTGAATCATCCCTCCACTTT. Translated: CASSTGTGFESSLHF.

This clonotype appeared a few times. The chain links TRBV21-1 to TRBJ2-1; the D call in the table, TRBD1, was not verified against the DNA. TRBV21-1 is termed a pseudogene. CDR3 length: 16 residues. In DNA, the CDR3 is TGTGCCTCAGGGGGCAGGGTAGAGGTTTGGGACAATGAGCAGTTCTTC. This encodes CASGGRVEVWDNEQFF.

The V and J genes are TRBV9 and TRBJ2-7; D is unresolved. The J call may be wrong; the DNA end is better matched by TRBJ2-5. CDR3 length equals 15 residues. Per the germline V gene, CDR1 is SGDLS and CDR2 is YYNGEE. The CDR3 reads CASSVGQIDGETQYF. Here the CDR3 DNA reads TGTGCCAGCAGCGTAGGGCAAATCGACGGTGAGACCCAGTACTTC.

This clonotype was seen ten or more times. The V call is TRBV4-2, the J call TRBJ2-3, with 9 nucleotides matching TRBD2. Germline assignment: CDR1 LGHNA and CDR2 YNFKEQ. The V segment lost 0 bases and the J segment 4 bases; nucleotides outside the gene matches: 5. This CDR3 is 16 amino acids long. In DNA, the CDR3 is TGTGCCAGCAGCCAAGATGCGGCTAGCGGGGCAGATACGCAGTATTTT. This codes for CASSQDAASGADTQYF.